This T cell receptor beta chain was profiled in a study of CD8+CD57+ T cells in acquired aplastic anemia. Study at large: The DNA of sorted CD4+ and CD8+ cells averaged around 3 ug.

Whoever was chosen for sequencing had shown CD8+CD57+ cell expansion by flow cytometry. Severe acquired aplastic anemia was diagnosed in all patients. Researchers used genomic DNA as the template to profile TCR beta VDJ and CDR3. From the reads, TCRdb called clonotypes with MiXCR, one entry per CDR3 protein. The table shows 150,000 to 200,000 distinct CDR3 sequences, with about 50% occurring only once. Germline CDR1 SGDLS, CDR2 YYNGEE. The CDR3 loop spans 15 amino acids. Comments on this clonotype: The antigen is not known. One end of the junction does not line up with germline, which may come from a read error.

Overall study findings and caveats: Patients shared 25 to 35 CD8+ CDR3 sequences with controls. CD8+ Simpson's diversity did not differ significantly between patients and controls.

The gene calls are TRBV9 and TRBJ2-1; D perhaps matches TRBD2 (5 bases). This receptor was identified in a human donor with aplastic anemia. The sample comprised sorted CD4+, CD8+, or CD8+CD57+ T cells (not recorded which) from PBMCs. The CDR3 loop reads CASGVDEGSYNEQFF. CDR3 sequence (DNA): TGTGCCAGCGGCGTAGACGAGGGCTCCTACAATGAGCAGTTCTTC.